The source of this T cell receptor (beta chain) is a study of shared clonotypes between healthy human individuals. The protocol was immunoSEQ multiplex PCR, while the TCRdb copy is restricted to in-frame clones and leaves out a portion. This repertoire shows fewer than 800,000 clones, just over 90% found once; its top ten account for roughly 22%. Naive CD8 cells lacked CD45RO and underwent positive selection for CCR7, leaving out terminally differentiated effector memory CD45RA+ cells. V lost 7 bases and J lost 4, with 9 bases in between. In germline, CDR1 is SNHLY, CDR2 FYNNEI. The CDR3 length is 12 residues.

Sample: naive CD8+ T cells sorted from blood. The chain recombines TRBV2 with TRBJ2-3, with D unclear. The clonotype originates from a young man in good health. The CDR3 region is CASIPRPDTQYF. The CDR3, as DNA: TGTGCCAGCATTCCCAGACCAGATACGCAGTATTTT.